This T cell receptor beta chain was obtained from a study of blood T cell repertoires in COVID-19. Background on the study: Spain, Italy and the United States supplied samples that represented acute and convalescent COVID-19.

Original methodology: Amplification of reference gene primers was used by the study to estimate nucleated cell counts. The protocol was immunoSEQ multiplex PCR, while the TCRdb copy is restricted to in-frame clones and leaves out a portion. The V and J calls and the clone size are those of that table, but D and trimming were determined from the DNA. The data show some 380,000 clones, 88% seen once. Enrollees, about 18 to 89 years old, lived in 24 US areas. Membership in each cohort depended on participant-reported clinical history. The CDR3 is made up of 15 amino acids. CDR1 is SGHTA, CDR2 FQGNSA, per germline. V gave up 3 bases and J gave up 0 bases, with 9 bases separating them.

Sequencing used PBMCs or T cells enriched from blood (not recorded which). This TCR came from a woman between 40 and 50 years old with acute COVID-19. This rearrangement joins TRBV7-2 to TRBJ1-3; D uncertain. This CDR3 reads CASSLGILSGNTIYF. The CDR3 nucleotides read TGTGCCAGCAGCTTGGGCATTCTCTCTGGAAACACCATATATTTT.